In this sample, the clone carrying this T cell receptor (beta chain) turned up a few times. The sample originates from a study of T-cell memory formation after mild COVID-19. CDR1 is SGHTA and CDR2 is FQGNSA in the germline V gene. Trimming left V 3 bases short and J 4 bases short, with 6 bases between. This CDR3 is 12 amino acids long. One entry per CDR3 protein results from TCRdb running MiXCR on the 5' RACE reads. Of approximately 300,000 distinct CDR3 sequences listed, more than 15% are singletons. Sequenced: PBMCs or a T cell subset sorted from them (not recorded which). The sequence derives from a man aged 18-30 years who had mild COVID-19 (a few samples of this study predate the infection). Cell type and time point are not known. The chain combines TRBV7-2 with TRBJ2-5, with unresolved D. This chain's CDR3 is CASSFLGETQYF. The CDR3 bases are TGTGCCAGCAGCTTTCTAGGAGAGACCCAGTACTTC.